This T cell receptor beta chain is from a study of blood T cell repertoires in COVID-19. This clone was observed a few times. CDR3 length: 15 amino acids. V shed 4 bases and J shed 0 bases, with 10 bases lying between them. Looked up from germline, CDR1 is SGHRS and CDR2 is YFSETQ. Clones were sequenced by immunoSEQ multiplex PCR, and TCRdb holds only the in-frame ones, with some missing. The table lists around 300,000 clones, around 90% of them singletons. The J gene is TRBJ2-2, the V gene TRBV5-1, with D hard to call. This sequence was found in a woman aged 40 to 49 who had recovered from COVID-19. Sequenced sample: peripheral blood. Written as DNA, the CDR3 is TGCGCCAGCAGCACGACACTCGCGAACACCGGGGAGCTGTTTTTT. Residues: CASSTTLANTGELFF.